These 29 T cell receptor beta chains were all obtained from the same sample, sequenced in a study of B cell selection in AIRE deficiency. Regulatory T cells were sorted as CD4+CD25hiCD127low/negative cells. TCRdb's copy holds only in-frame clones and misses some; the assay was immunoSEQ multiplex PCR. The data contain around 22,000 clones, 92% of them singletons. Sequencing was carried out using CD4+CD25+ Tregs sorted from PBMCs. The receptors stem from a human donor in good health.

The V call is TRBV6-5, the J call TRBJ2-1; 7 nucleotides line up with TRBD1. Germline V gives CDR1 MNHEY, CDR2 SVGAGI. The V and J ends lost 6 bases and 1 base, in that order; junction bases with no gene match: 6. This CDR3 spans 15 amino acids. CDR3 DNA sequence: TGTGCCAGCAGCCGACAGGGTAGGTCCTACAATGAGCAGTTCTTC. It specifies CASSRQGRSYNEQFF.

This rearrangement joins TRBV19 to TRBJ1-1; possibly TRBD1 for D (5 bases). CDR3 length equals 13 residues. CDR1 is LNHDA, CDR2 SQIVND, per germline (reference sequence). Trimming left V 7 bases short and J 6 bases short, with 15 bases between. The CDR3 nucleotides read TGTGCCAGTACCGAATTAGTAGGGGCTGAAGCTTTCTTT. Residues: CASTELVGAEAFF.

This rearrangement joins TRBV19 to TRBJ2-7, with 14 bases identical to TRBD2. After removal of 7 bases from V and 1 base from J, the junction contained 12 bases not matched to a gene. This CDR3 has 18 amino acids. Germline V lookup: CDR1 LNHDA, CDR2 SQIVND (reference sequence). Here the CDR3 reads CASKGTSGSLERSYEQYF. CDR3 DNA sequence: TGTGCCAGTAAGGGGACTAGCGGGAGCTTGGAGAGGTCCTACGAGCAGTACTTC.

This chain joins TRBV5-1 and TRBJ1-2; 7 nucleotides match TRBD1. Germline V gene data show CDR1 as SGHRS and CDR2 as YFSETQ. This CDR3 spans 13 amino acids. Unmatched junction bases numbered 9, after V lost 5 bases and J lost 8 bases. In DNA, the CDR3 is TGCGCCAGCAGGCTCCGGGACAGTTCCGGCTACACCTTC. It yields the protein CASRLRDSSGYTF.

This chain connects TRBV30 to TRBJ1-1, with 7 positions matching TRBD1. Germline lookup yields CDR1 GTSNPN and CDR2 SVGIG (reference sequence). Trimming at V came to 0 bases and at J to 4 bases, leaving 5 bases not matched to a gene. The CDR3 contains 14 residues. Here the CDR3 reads CAWSVAGGVTEAFF. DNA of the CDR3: TGTGCCTGGAGTGTCGCAGGGGGTGTCACTGAAGCTTTCTTT. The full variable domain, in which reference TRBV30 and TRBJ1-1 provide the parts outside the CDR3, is SQTIHQWPATLVQPVGSPLSLECTVEGTSNPNLYWYRQAAGRGLQLLFYSVGIGQISSEVPQNLSASRPQDRQFILSSKKLLLSDSGFYLCAWSVAGGVTEAFFGQGTRLTVV.

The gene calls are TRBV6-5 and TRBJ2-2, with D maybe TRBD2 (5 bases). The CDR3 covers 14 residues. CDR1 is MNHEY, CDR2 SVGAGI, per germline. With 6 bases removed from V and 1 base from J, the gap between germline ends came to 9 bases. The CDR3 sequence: CASRRVGNTGELFF. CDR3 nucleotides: TGTGCCAGCAGGAGGGTCGGGAACACCGGGGAGCTGTTTTTT.

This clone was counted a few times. The CDR3 bases are TGTGCCAGCAGCTCCCGGGACTCCTATAATTCACCCCTCCACTTT. This translates into CASSSRDSYNSPLHF. This sequence joins TRBV11-2 and TRBJ1-6; no reliable D call. This CDR3 is 15 amino acids long. Trimming removed 4 bases at V and 0 bases at J, with 7 bases between. The V gene's germline CDR1 is SGHAT and CDR2 FQNNGV. Filled out from reference TRBV11-2 and TRBJ1-6, the complete variable domain reads EAGVAQSPRYKIIEKRQSVAFWCNPISGHATLYWYQQILGQGPKLLIQFQNNGVVDDSQLPKDRFSAERLKGVDSTLKIQPAKLEDSAVYLCASSSRDSYNSPLHFGNGTRLTVT.

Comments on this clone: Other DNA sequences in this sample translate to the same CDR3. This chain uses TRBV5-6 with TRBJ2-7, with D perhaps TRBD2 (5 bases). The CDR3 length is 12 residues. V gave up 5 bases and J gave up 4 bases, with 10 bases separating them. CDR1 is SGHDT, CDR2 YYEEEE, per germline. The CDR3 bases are TGTGCCAGCAGGGGAGAAGGGTACGAGCAGTACTTC. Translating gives CASRGEGYEQYF. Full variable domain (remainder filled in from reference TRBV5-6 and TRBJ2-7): DAGVTQSPTHLIKTRGQQVTLRCSPKSGHDTVSWYQQALGQGPQFIFQYYEEEERQRGNFPDRFSGHQFPNYSSELNVNALLLGDSALYLCASRGEGYEQYFGPGTRLTVT.

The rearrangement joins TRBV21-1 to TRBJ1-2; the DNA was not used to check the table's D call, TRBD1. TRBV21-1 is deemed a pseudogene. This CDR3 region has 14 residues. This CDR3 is CASSWDRGIYGYTF. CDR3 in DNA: TGTGCCAGCTCTTGGGACAGGGGCATTTATGGCTACACCTTC.

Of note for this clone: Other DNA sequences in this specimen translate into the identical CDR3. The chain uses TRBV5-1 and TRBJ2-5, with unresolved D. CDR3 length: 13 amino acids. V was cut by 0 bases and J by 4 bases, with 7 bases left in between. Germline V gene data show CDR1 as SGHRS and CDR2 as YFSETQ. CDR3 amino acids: CASSLVGGETQYF. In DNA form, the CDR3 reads TGCGCCAGCAGCTTGGTTGGCGGAGAGACCCAGTACTTC.

CDR3 nucleotide sequence: TGTGCCAGCAGTTACGGGACAGCCTCTGGAAACACCATATATTTT. Amino acid sequence: CASSYGTASGNTIYF. V usage is TRBV6-5 and J usage is TRBJ1-3; 7 bases line up with TRBD1. V was clipped by 2 bases and J by 0 bases; unmatched bases: 1. Germline V gene sequence: CDR1 MNHEY, CDR2 SVGAGI. The CDR3 has 15 amino acids.

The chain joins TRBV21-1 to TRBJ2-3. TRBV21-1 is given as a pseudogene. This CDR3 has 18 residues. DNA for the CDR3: TGTGCCAGCAGCAAAGCGCTCCAGCTTGCCGTTGTGGCATGTACGCAGTATTTT. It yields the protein CASSKALQLAVVACTQYF.

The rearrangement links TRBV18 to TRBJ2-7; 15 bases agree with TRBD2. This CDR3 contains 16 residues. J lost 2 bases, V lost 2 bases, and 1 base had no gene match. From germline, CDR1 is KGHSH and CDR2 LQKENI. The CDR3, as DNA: TGTGCCAGCTCACCAGGGACTAGCGGGAGGACCTACGAGCAGTACTTC. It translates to CASSPGTSGRTYEQYF.

CDR3 coding DNA: TGTGCCAGTAGGTCTTTGGGGGGCACTGAAGCTTTCTTT. Translating it yields CASRSLGGTEAFF. The chain links TRBV19 to TRBJ1-1; possible D gene TRBD1, 5 bases. Per the germline V gene, CDR1 is LNHDA and CDR2 is SQIVND (reference sequence). The length of the CDR3 is 13 residues. V lost 6 bases, J lost 4 bases, and 12 bases lay in between.

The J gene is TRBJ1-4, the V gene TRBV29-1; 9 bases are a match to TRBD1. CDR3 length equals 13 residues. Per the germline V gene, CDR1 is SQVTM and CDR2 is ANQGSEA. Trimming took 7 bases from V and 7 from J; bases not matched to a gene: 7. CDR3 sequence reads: CSGQQGAGEKLFF. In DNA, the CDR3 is TGCAGCGGGCAACAGGGGGCGGGTGAAAAACTGTTTTTT.

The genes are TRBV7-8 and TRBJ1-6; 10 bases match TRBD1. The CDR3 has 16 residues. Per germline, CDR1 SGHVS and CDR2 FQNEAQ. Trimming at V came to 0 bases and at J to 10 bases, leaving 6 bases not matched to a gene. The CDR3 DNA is TGTGCCAGCAGCTTAGCGTTGGGGACAGGGGACTCACCCCTCCACTTT. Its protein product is CASSLALGTGDSPLHF. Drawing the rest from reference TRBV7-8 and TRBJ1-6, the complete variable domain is GAGVSQSPRYKVAKRGQDVALRCDPISGHVSLFWYQQALGQGPEFLTYFQNEAQLDKSGLPSDRFFAERPEGSVSTLKIQRTQQEDSAVYLCASSLALGTGDSPLHFGNGTRLTVT.

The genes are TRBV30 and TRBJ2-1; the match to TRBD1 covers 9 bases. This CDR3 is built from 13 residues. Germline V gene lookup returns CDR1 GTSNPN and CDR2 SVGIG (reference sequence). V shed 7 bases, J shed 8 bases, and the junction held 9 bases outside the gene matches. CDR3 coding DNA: TGTGCCTTGGACAGGGGCCCAGGCGATGAGCAGTTCTTC. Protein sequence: CALDRGPGDEQFF.

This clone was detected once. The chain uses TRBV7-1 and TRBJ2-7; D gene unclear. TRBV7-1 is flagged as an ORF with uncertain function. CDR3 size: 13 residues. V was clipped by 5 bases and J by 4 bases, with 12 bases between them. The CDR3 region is CASSASNYYEQYF. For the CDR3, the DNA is TGTGCCAGCAGCGCTAGTAACTATTACGAGCAGTACTTC.

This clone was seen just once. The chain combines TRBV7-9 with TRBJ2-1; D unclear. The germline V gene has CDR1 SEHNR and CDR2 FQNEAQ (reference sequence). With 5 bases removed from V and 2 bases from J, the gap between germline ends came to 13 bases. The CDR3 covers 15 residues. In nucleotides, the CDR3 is TGTGCCAGCAGCGCAGGACCCCCGCCCTACAATGAGCAGTTCTTC. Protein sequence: CASSAGPPPYNEQFF.

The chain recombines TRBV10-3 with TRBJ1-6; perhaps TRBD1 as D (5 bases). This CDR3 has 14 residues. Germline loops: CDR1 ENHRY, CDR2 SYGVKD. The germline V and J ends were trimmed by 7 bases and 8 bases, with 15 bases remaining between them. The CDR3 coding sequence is TGTGCCATCACACGGGACGGCCAATATTCACCCCTCCACTTT. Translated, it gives CAITRDGQYSPLHF.

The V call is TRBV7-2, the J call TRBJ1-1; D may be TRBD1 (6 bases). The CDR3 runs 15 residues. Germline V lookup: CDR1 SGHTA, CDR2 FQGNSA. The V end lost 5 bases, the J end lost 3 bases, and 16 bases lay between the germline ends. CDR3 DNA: TGTGCCAGCAGCCGATCAGGGGATACGTACACTGAAGCTTTCTTT. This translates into CASSRSGDTYTEAFF.

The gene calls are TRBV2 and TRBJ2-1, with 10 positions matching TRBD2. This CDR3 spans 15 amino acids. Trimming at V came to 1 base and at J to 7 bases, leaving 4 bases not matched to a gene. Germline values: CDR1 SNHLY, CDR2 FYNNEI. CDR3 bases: TGTGCCAGCAGTGAAGAGCGGGGGGGCGGGAATGAGCAGTTCTTC. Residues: CASSEERGGGNEQFF.

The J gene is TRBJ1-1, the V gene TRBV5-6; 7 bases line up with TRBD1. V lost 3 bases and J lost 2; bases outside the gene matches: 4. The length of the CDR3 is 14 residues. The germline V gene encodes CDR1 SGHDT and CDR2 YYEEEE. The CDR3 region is CASSWTGVNTEAFF. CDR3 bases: TGTGCCAGCAGCTGGACAGGAGTTAACACTGAAGCTTTCTTT. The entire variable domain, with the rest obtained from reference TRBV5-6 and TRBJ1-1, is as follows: DAGVTQSPTHLIKTRGQQVTLRCSPKSGHDTVSWYQQALGQGPQFIFQYYEEEERQRGNFPDRFSGHQFPNYSSELNVNALLLGDSALYLCASSWTGVNTEAFFGQGTRLTVV.

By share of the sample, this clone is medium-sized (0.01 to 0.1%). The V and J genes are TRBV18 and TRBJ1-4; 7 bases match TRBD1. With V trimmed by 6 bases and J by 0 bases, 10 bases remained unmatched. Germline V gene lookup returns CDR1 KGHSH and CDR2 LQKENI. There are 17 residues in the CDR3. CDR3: CASSPGQLVATNEKLFF. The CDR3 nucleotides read TGTGCCAGCTCCCCGGGACAGTTAGTTGCAACTAATGAAAAACTGTTTTTT.

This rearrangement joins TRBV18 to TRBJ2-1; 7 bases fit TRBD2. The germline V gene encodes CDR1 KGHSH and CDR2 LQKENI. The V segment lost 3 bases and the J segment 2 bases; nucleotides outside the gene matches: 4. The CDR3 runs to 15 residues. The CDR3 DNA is TGTGCCAGCTCACCGGGGACTATCACCTACAATGAGCAGTTCTTC. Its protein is CASSPGTITYNEQFF.

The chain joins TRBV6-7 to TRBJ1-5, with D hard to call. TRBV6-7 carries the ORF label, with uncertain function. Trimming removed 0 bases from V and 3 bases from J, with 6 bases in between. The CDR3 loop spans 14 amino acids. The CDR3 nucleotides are TGTGCCAGCAGTTACTCGACCGTCAATCAGCCCCAGCATTTT. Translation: CASSYSTVNQPQHF.

CDR3: CASSGWGVGSSYEQYF. In DNA form, the CDR3 reads TGTGCCAGCAGTGGATGGGGGGTGGGAAGCTCCTACGAGCAGTACTTC. This sequence joins TRBV6-1 and TRBJ2-7; the D gene is possibly TRBD2 (6 bases). Germline-derived CDR1 and CDR2 are MNHNS and SASEGT. The CDR3 extends over 16 amino acids. Trimming cost V 4 bases and J 0 bases, with 16 bases left between them.

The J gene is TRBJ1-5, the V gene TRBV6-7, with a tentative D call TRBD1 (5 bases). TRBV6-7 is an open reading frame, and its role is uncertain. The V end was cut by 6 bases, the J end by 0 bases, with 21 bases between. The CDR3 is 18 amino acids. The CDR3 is CASSPPRAGRYSNQPQHF. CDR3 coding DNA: TGTGCCAGCAGCCCCCCCAGGGCAGGCCGATATAGCAATCAGCCCCAGCATTTT.

The CDR3 reads CASSKDPTGNYGYTF. The CDR3 coding sequence is TGTGCCAGCAGCAAAGACCCGACAGGAAACTATGGCTACACCTTC. The chain couples TRBV7-6 to TRBJ1-2; tentatively, D is TRBD1 (6 bases). Germline CDR1 reads SGHVS; CDR2 reads FNYEAQ. The CDR3 extends over 15 amino acids. V was trimmed by 5 bases and J by 2 bases, leaving 15 bases between them.